This T cell receptor beta chain was profiled in a study of T cell repertoires in cytomegalovirus infection. Study information: In the study, CMV epitopes included recently identified HLA-C-restricted and well-studied HLA-B-restricted ones. Public TCR beta signature analysis indicated the presence of both CMV infection and matching HLA type.

CDR3 length equals 13 residues. The germline CDR1 and CDR2 sequences are LGHDT and YNNKEL (reference sequence). Trimming removed 0 bases at V and 6 bases at J, with 6 bases between. TCRdb independently ran MiXCR on the reads; one entry per CDR3 protein. There are about 310,000 distinct CDR3 sequences in the sample; 20% to 25% occur only once, and about an eighth lies in the top ten. Study-wide points: Cumulated frequencies of public TCR beta families served to identify carriers of CMV plus the relevant HLA. Clonotypes of TCR beta that were HLA-C-restricted and CMV-specific dominated the ex vivo response.

This clonotype has just a few counts. No antigen is known for it. The chain couples TRBV3-1 to TRBJ1-5; no reliable D call. This TCR was sampled from a human donor in good health (CMV status not recorded). Some clones in this sample may be carry-over from other donors' samples. The starting material was cultured PBMCs, obtained from culture after CMV antigen stimulation. For the CDR3, the DNA is TGTGCCAGCAGCCAAGATGATCGTCAGCCCCAGCATTTT. It specifies CASSQDDRQPQHF.